This TCR beta chain was identified during a study of blood T cell repertoires in COVID-19. Repertoires were generated with immunoSEQ multiplex PCR, while TCRdb's copy carries only in-frame clones and drops some. This table holds some 370,000 clones, roughly four fifths found once. The clonotype comes from a woman in her forties or fifties who had recovered from COVID-19. Sequencing was carried out using PBMCs or T cells enriched from blood (not recorded which).

CDR3 coding DNA: TGTGCCAGCAGCAAGGCGGGGGACCGGGGGGAAAACACCATATATTTT. Translation: CASSKAGDRGENTIYF. The V gene is TRBV21-1, the J gene TRBJ1-3. TRBV21-1 is a pseudogene. The CDR3 totals 16 residues.